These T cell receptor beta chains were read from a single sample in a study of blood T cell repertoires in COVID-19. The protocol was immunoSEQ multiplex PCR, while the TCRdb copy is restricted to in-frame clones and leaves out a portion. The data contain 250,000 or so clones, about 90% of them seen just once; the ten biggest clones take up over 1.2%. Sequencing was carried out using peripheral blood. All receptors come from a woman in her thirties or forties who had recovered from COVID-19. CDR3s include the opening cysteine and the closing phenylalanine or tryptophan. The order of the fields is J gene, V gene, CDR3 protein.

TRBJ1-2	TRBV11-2	CASSPSGPYGYTF
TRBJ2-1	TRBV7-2	CASSPSGGTYNEQFF
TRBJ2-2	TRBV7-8	CASSLVRTMNTGELFF
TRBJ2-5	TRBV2	CASSAEVGETQYF
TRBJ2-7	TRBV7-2	CASSLDGTRYEQYF
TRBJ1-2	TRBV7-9	CASSRGQGRRGYTF
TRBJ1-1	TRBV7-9	CASSPTGYTEAFF
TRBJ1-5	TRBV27	CASSPIGQGQQPQHF
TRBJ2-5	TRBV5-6	CASSLKGPRETQYF
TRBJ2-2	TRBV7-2	CASSITLTGELFF
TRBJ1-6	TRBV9	CASSDQGAGVDSPLHF
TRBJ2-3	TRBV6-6	CASSYSGDRDPDTQYF
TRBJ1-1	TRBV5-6	CASSFGVRDTEAFF
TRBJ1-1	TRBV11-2	CASSLARGTEAFF
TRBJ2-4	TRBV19	CASSMGLAGAFTKNIQYF
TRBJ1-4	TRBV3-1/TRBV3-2	CASSSRDRNNEKLFF
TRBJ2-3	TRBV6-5	CASSVSGGPDTQYF
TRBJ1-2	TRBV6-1	CASSEPGGAGYGYTF
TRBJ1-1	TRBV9	CASSPMGAQNTEAFF
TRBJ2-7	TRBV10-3	CAIGSGGVSYEQYF
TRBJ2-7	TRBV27	CASSLVPGGYYEQYF
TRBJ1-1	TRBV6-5	CASMGQNTEAFF
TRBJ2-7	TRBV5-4	CASSGADEQYF
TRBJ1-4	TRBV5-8	CASSSIRSNEKLFF
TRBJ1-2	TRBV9	CASSATGAFYGYTF
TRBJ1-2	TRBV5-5	CASSLSRGEGYTF
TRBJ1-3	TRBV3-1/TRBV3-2	CASSPSGSSGNTIYF
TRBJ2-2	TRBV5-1	CASIPFAGGTGELFF
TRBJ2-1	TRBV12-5	CASGSGQGPYNEQFF
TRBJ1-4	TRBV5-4	CASSLGGATNEKLFF
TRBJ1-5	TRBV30	CAWSVNRDQPQHF
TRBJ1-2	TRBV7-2	CASSPGTVYGYTF
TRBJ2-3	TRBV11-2	CASSFGLAGGRTDTQYF
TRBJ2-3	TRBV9	CASSDPLAGGSTDTQYF
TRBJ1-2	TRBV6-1	CASSERAGGGYGYTF
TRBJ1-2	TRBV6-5	CASSYSGQTYGYTF
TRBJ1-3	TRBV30	CAWSPPGAGNTIYF
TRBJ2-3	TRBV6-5	CASSYQPTRTDTQYF
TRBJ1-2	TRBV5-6	CASSLGQGVIYGYTF
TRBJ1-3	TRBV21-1	CASTKTGISGNTIYF
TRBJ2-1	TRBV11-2	CASSLGQGYNEQFF
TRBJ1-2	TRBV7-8	CASTLQGWYGYTF
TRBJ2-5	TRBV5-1	CASSFGRDRQETQYF
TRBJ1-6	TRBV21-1	CASKEGQGANSPLHF
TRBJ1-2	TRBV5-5	CASRPQGQDYGYTF
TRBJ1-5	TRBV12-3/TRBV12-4	CASSLGGAQPQHF
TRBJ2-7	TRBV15	CATSQKLAGGNEQYF
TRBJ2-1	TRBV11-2	CASSSSGGDNNEQFF
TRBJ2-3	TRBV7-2	CASIAGGMRADTQYF
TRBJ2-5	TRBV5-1	CASSRGGGQTQYF
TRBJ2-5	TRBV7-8	CASSFQRGGLETQYF
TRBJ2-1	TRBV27	CASSLRDRGYGNEQFF
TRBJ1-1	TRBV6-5	CASLPRGQGGTEAFF
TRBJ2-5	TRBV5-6	CASSFKGGMSETQYF
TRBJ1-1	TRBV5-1	CASSSNRVDTEAFF
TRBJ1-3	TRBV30	CAQSGRSGNTIYF
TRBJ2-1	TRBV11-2	CASSLRFRTRGGYNEQFF
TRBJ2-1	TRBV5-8	CASSLGLAGYNEQFF
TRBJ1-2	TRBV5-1	CASSLDTSNYGYTF